The rows below give T cell receptor beta chains drawn from one sample of a study of CD8+ T cells in alopecia areata. Using immunoSEQ multiplex PCR, the repertoire was profiled, and TCRdb retains in-frame clones only, with some absent. The data contain more than 200,000 clones, around 65% of them seen just once; the ten biggest clones take up 0.95% to 1.5%. The specimen was CD4+ T cells sorted from blood, collected at week 44, from a patient treated with tofacitinib. These receptors originate from a human donor with alopecia areata. Both conserved end residues are part of each CDR3. Fields, in order: clone size, V gene, D gene, J gene, CDR3 DNA, CDR3 protein. A D gene is named only where the DNA matches it firmly. The size entry is marked missing in some rows and otherwise reads once, few, many or a size class.

>few|TRBV15|-|TRBJ2-5
TGTGCCACCAGCTTGCCTACACGGGAGACCCAGTACTTC
CATSLPTRETQYF
>-|TRBV6-1|-|TRBJ2-6
TGTGCCAGCAGTGTAACAGGAGGAACTGGGGCCAACGTCCTGACTTTC
CASSVTGGTGANVLTF
>few|TRBV7-2|TRBD1|TRBJ2-7
TGTGCCAGCAGCTCGACAGGGTACGAGCAGTACTTC
CASSSTGYEQYF
>-|TRBV5-1|TRBD1|TRBJ2-2
TGCGCCAGCAGCCAAGGGGGCGCGGAAACCGGGGAGCTGTTTTTT
CASSQGGAETGELFF
>-|TRBV30|-|TRBJ1-1
TGTGCCTGGAGTGGACAGACTATGAACACTGAAGCTTTCTTT
CAWSGQTMNTEAFF
>-|TRBV4-1|TRBD2|TRBJ2-5
TGCGCCAGCAGCCCGCCGGGACTAGTCGGGGAGACCCAGTACTTC
CASSPPGLVGETQYF
>few|TRBV5-1|-|TRBJ1-1
TGCGCCAGCAGCTTGACCGGCATGAACACTGAAGCTTTCTTT
CASSLTGMNTEAFF
>few|TRBV6-1|TRBD1|TRBJ2-3
TGTGCCAGCACCGGGACAGGGACCACAGATACGCAGTATTTT
CASTGTGTTDTQYF
>few|TRBV29-1|-|TRBJ1-5
TGCAGCGTTGGGGGGGCCCACAGCAATCAGCCCCAGCATTTT
CSVGGAHSNQPQHF
>-|TRBV6-1|TRBD1|TRBJ2-3
TGTGCCAGCACCCAACGTGGGCAGGGGGAAGATACGCAGTATTTT
CASTQRGQGEDTQYF
>-|TRBV6-4|-|TRBJ1-2
TGTGCCAGCAGTGACTCGATCTGGGGGGCCTATGGCTACACCTTC
CASSDSIWGAYGYTF
>few|TRBV5-1|-|TRBJ2-3
TGCGCCAGCAGGGGTAGCGCAGATACGCAGTATTTT
CASRGSADTQYF
>-|TRBV9|TRBD1|TRBJ1-2
TGTGCCAGCAGCCCCCGGGGGGACAGTCCCCACTATGGCTACACCTTC
CASSPRGDSPHYGYTF
>few|TRBV19|TRBD1|TRBJ2-2
TGTGCCAGCGACAGGGGACTTGGGGAGCTGTTTTTT
CASDRGLGELFF
>once|TRBV5-6|-|TRBJ1-6
TGTGCCAGCAGCTTGGAGTCCGGTCAGGGGAATTCACCCCTCCACTTT
CASSLESGQGNSPLHF
>few|TRBV6-5|-|TRBJ2-7
TGTGCCAGCAGGATGGGGATCGGGGCGTACTTC
CASRMGIGAYF
>-|TRBV7-2|-|TRBJ2-7
TGTGCCAGCACCTGGAGGTCCGGGAACGAGCAGTACTTC
CASTWRSGNEQYF
>-|TRBV2|-|TRBJ2-7
TGTGCCAGCAGTGAACAGGGCGGGCCCTACGAGCAGTACTTC
CASSEQGGPYEQYF
>-|TRBV29-1|-|TRBJ2-1
TGCAGCGTTTCCGGGACGTCGAATCGAGCCGCGTACAATGAGCAGTTCTTC
CSVSGTSNRAAYNEQFF
>-|TRBV6-5|-|TRBJ2-3
TGTGCCAGCAGTTATCTAGCAGCCGGCAGCACAGATACGCAGTATTTT
CASSYLAAGSTDTQYF
>-|TRBV7-8|-|TRBJ2-7
TGTGCCAGCAGCATCTCCTACGAGCAGTACTTC
CASSISYEQYF
>-|TRBV30|-|TRBJ2-1
TGTGCCTGGTCAGGGGGAGGGGGCTTCTTGAATGAGCAGTTCTTC
CAWSGGGGFLNEQFF
>-|TRBV6-6|-|TRBJ2-1
TGTGCCAGCAGCCCGTCGGATGAGCAGTTCTTC
CASSPSDEQFF
>few|TRBV23-1|-|TRBJ2-1
TGCGCCAGCAGTCAAGGGGGGACAGTTTCCTACGATGAGCAGTTCTTC
CASSQGGTVSYDEQFF
>-|TRBV5-5|TRBD1|TRBJ2-7
TGTGCCAGCAGCTTGTTCGGGACAGGACCCTACGAGCAGTACTTC
CASSLFGTGPYEQYF
>-|TRBV5-1|TRBD1|TRBJ2-5
TGCGCCAGCAGCGAAGACGACAGGGCGGAGGAGACCCAGTACTTC
CASSEDDRAEETQYF
>-|TRBV5-1|-|TRBJ1-1
TGCGCCAGCAGCTCGGGACGGCTGAACACTGAAGCTTTCTTT
CASSSGRLNTEAFF
>-|TRBV5-6|-|TRBJ1-6
TGTGCCAGCAGCCAGGACGGACATTCACCCCTCCACTTT
CASSQDGHSPLHF
>-|TRBV6-1|TRBD1|TRBJ2-7
TGTGCCAGCAGTGAATGGGGGACAGCCTACGAGCAGTACTTC
CASSEWGTAYEQYF
>-|TRBV7-2|-|TRBJ1-4
TGTGCCAGCAGCTTTTTAGCTAATGAAAAACTGTTTTTT
CASSFLANEKLFF
>-|TRBV4-1|-|TRBJ1-1
TGCGCCAGCAGCCAACGGACGGACCGTGGGGATTTCTTT
CASSQRTDRGDFF
>-|TRBV6-6|TRBD1|TRBJ1-5
TGTGCCAGCAGTACCACCGACAGGGGAAGCAATCAGCCCCAGCATTTT
CASSTTDRGSNQPQHF
>-|TRBV30|-|TRBJ2-5
TGTGCCTCCGCCCTTAAGAACCAAGAGACCCAGTACTTC
CASALKNQETQYF
>-|TRBV6-6|TRBD2|TRBJ2-7
TGTGCCAGCAGCCATCTAGCGGGGGTTCAAGGCGACGAGCAGTACTTC
CASSHLAGVQGDEQYF
>-|TRBV5-1|TRBD1|TRBJ2-5
TGCGCCAGCACCAGACAGGGGGAATCAGAGACCCAGTACTTC
CASTRQGESETQYF
>-|TRBV5-1|-|TRBJ1-1
TGCGCCAGCAGCCCCCAGGGGCTTGAGAACACTGAAGCTTTCTTT
CASSPQGLENTEAFF
>-|TRBV9|TRBD1|TRBJ1-4
TGTGCCAGCAGCTTAGGGACAGGGAGGGAAAAACTGTTTTTT
CASSLGTGREKLFF
>-|TRBV2|TRBD1|TRBJ2-4
TGTGCCAGCAGAGGGACAGGGCAGACCGTAGCCAAAAACATTCAGTACTTC
CASRGTGQTVAKNIQYF
>-|TRBV7-9|-|TRBJ1-1
TGTGCCAGCAGTGGGGGGATGAACACTGAAGCTTTCTTT
CASSGGMNTEAFF
>-|TRBV5-1|-|TRBJ1-4
TGCGCCAGCAGCTTGGGGGAGGCTAATGAAAAACTGTTTTTT
CASSLGEANEKLFF
>few|TRBV7-9|-|TRBJ2-3
TGTGCCAGCAGCCCTGGACAGACAGACACAGATACGCAGTATTTT
CASSPGQTDTDTQYF
>few|TRBV29-1|-|TRBJ1-1
TGCAGCGTTGAAGGACAGGCCCTCTTT
CSVEGQALF
>-|TRBV29-1|TRBD1|TRBJ1-1
TGCAGCGTTGGCCCGCAGGGGGCGAACACTGAAGCTTTCTTT
CSVGPQGANTEAFF
>-|TRBV29-1|-|TRBJ2-3
TGCAGCGTTGAAGACCGGGCGCCGACAGATACGCAGTATTTT
CSVEDRAPTDTQYF
>-|TRBV29-1|TRBD1|TRBJ1-1
TGCAGCGTGAGCCGGGACAGCTACACTGAAGCTTTCTTT
CSVSRDSYTEAFF